This T cell receptor (beta chain) was recovered during a study of CD8+ T cells in alopecia areata. Study details: It was oral tofacitinib, at 5 to 10 mg twice daily, that treated patients received.

There are a few counts of this clone. Its antigen is currently unknown. Extraction of RNA preceded its reverse transcription into cDNA, which served as the sequencing template. The protocol was immunoSEQ multiplex PCR, while the TCRdb copy is restricted to in-frame clones and leaves out a portion. This sample carries 150,000 to 200,000 clones, around 58% of them seen once, and the ten largest clones take 10% to 15%. Study-level points and caveats: A large proportion of expanded lesional clones were detected persisting in scalp and blood during tofacitinib. Especially in alopecia totalis/universalis, lesional scalp showed greater clonality than normal scalp did. Unlike in mice, where it was clearer, TCR sharing across patients was less clear, possibly HLA-related.

Documented treatment: oral pan-JAK inhibitor, 5-10 mg twice daily. Germline assignment: CDR1 LNHDA and CDR2 SQIVND (reference sequence). This CDR3 region has 15 residues. Germline trimming cut 5 bases from V and 7 bases from J; bases unmatched to any gene: 13. Sequenced material: CD8+ T cells sorted from blood, taken at week 24, from a patient treated with tofacitinib. The chain combines TRBV19 with TRBJ1-2, with 7 positions matching TRBD1. This TCR was recovered from a human donor with alopecia areata. CDR3 coding DNA: TGTGCCAGTAGTGCAACCCAGACAGGGTTGGGTGGCTACACCTTC. This codes for CASSATQTGLGGYTF.